This T cell receptor beta chain was recorded in a study of blood T cells in healthy people across ages. In its sample, this clonotype was seen many times. Sample-barcoded 5' priming and a J-beta primer mix drove a second PCR of about 6 to 12 cycles. Each CDR3 protein is one row after TCRdb ran MiXCR on the 5' RACE reads. The sample records around 1,500,000 distinct CDR3 sequences, approximately 40% being singletons. Germline CDR1 LGHNA, CDR2 YSLEER. This CDR3 has 16 residues. Unmatched junction bases numbered 9, after V lost 3 bases and J lost 1 base. This chain links TRBV4-3 with TRBJ2-7, with TRBD1 matching 7 bases. The sequenced sample was blood. This sequence was found in a woman aged 18-35 years in good health. For the CDR3, the DNA is TGCGCCAGCAGCCAGGAGACAGGGTTTACGTCCTACGAGCAGTACTTC. This codes for CASSQETGFTSYEQYF.